This TCR beta chain originates from a study of graft-versus-host responses after intestinal transplantation. To note about this clone: Its antigen remains unidentified.

The CDR3 covers 17 residues. CDR1 and CDR2 (germline): SGHTA, FQGNSA. Trimming shortened V by 1 base and J by 8 bases, and 21 bases separated the two germline ends. This table comes from immunoSEQ multiplex PCR, and its TCRdb copy is limited to in-frame clones, with some not included. The sample lists 150,000 or so clones, around 90% seen once, with approximately 0.2% in the top ten. General study points: HvG clone declines early post-transplant were associated with peak circulating GvH levels. Among recipient marrow samples, GvH clones were found; some appeared first in ileum or blood.

The V call is TRBV7-2, the J call TRBJ2-1; TRBD2 might be the D (7 bases). This receptor was obtained from a human donor who received an intestinal transplant. The source material was unstimulated CD4+ T cells sorted from spleen or lymph node cells, sampled before intestinal transplant. Here the CDR3 reads CASSLVISNSGGHEQFF. The CDR3 coding sequence is TGTGCCAGCAGCTTAGTGATTAGCAATTCCGGGGGGCATGAGCAGTTCTTC.